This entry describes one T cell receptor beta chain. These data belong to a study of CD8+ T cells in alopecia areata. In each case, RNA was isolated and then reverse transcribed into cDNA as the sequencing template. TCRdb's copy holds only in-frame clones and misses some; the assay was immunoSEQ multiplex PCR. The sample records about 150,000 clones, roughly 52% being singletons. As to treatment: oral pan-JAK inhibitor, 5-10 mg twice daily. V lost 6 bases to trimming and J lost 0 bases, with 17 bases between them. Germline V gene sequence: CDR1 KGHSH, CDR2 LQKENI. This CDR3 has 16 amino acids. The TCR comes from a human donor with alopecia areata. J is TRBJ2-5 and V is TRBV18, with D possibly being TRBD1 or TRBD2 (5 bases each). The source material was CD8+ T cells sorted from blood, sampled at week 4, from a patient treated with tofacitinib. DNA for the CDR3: TGTGCCAGCTCCCCAAACCCGGGGACGTACCAAGAGACCCAGTACTTC. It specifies CASSPNPGTYQETQYF. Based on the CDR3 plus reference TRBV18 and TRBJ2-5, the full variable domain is NAGVMQNPRHLVRRRGQEARLRCSPMKGHSHVYWYRQLPEEGLKFMVYLQKENIIDESGMPKERFSAEFPKEGPSILRIQQVVRGDSAAYFCASSPNPGTYQETQYFGPGTRLLVL.